This is a list of T cell receptor beta chains from one sample in a study of blood T cell repertoires in COVID-19. The assay was immunoSEQ multiplex PCR, and TCRdb's table has in-frame clones only and misses some. The sample carries about 400,000 clones, more than 75% recorded once. Sequenced material: PBMCs or T cells enriched from blood (not recorded which). These TCRs come from a woman under 40 with acute COVID-19. Both conserved end residues are part of each CDR3. The D gene is left open where the match is weak.

d_call,j_call,v_call,cdr3_aa,cdr3_nt
TRBD1,TRBJ1-5,TRBV24-1,CATSPGGSNQPQHF,TGTGCCACCAGTCCAGGGGGTAGCAATCAGCCCCAGCATTTT
-,TRBJ2-3,TRBV5-1,CASSVQGGPDTQYF,TGCGCCAGCAGTGTCCAGGGGGGCCCAGATACGCAGTATTTT
-,TRBJ2-6,TRBV13,CASSLDRRSGANVLTF,TGTGCCAGCAGCTTAGACAGACGCTCTGGGGCCAACGTCCTGACTTTC
TRBD1,TRBJ2-1,TRBV4-3,CASSPSGQVSYNEQFF,TGCGCCAGCAGCCCGTCGGGACAGGTATCCTACAATGAGCAGTTCTTC
-,TRBJ1-5,TRBV4-3,CASSQGRGNQPQHF,TGCGCCAGCAGCCAAGGACGGGGCAATCAGCCCCAGCATTTT
-,TRBJ2-7,TRBV7-8,CASSLSSAGRYEQYF,TGTGCCAGCAGCTTGTCATCCGCAGGGCGCTACGAGCAGTACTTC
TRBD1,TRBJ1-2,TRBV7-2,CASSFEQGVSYTF,TGTGCCAGCAGCTTCGAACAGGGGGTTAGCTACACCTTC
TRBD2,TRBJ2-3,TRBV3-1/TRBV3-2,CASSLRTSGGDYSTDTQYF,TGTGCCAGCAGCTTAAGGACTAGCGGGGGGGACTATAGCACAGATACGCAGTATTTT
-,TRBJ2-1,TRBV2,CASSDSSSRTQFF,TGTGCCAGCAGTGACTCCTCTAGCCGGACCCAGTTCTTC
TRBD2,TRBJ2-1,TRBV29-1,CSGSAGSYNEQFF,TGCAGCGGGTCAGCGGGGAGCTACAATGAGCAGTTCTTC
TRBD1,TRBJ1-6,TRBV6-1,CASSEGTGINTLHF,TGTGCCAGCAGTGAAGGGACAGGCATAAACACCCTCCACTTT
-,TRBJ1-1,TRBV7-8,CASSLGGEFTEAFF,TGTGCCAGCAGCTTGGGAGGAGAGTTCACTGAAGCTTTCTTT